A selection of T cell receptor beta chains follows, all from one sample in a study of identical twins. From the 5' RACE reads, TCRdb called clonotypes with MiXCR, one entry per CDR3 protein. There are 1.5 million to 2 million distinct CDR3 sequences in the sample; 25% to 35% occur only once, and approximately 0.29% lies in the top ten. Sequences were obtained from cord blood. These receptor sequences come from a newborn girl in good health. The CDR3 runs from the conserved cysteine through the conserved F or W. Each record gives: D gene, V gene, clone size, J gene, CDR3 DNA, CDR3 protein. The D gene is left open where the match is weak. Not every row has a clone size; where given, it reads once, few, many or a size class.

D gene: TRBD1
V gene: TRBV6-5
clone size: .
J gene: TRBJ1-5
CDR3 DNA: TGTGCCAGCAGCTATCAAACGGGACAGGGCAATCAGCCCCAGCATTTT
CDR3 protein: CASSYQTGQGNQPQHF

D gene: .
V gene: TRBV2
clone size: .
J gene: TRBJ1-6
CDR3 DNA: TGTGCCAGCAGTGTGGCGAGTAATTCACCCCTCCACTTT
CDR3 protein: CASSVASNSPLHF

D gene: .
V gene: TRBV4-2
clone size: many
J gene: TRBJ2-3
CDR3 DNA: TGTGCCAGCAGCCAAGATGTCGCTAGCGGCACAGATACGCAGTATTTT
CDR3 protein: CASSQDVASGTDTQYF

D gene: .
V gene: TRBV20-1
clone size: .
J gene: TRBJ2-1
CDR3 DNA: TGCAGTGCTAGGCCAGGGAGGAACAATGAGCAGTTCTTC
CDR3 protein: CSARPGRNNEQFF

D gene: .
V gene: TRBV9
clone size: few
J gene: TRBJ2-7
CDR3 DNA: TGTGCCAGCAGCCCCACCCCAAGTAGTTGGGCCTACGAGCAGTACTTC
CDR3 protein: CASSPTPSSWAYEQYF

D gene: TRBD2
V gene: TRBV10-3
clone size: few
J gene: TRBJ2-3
CDR3 DNA: TGTGCCATCAGTGAAAGAGCGGGGGGGATAGCAGATACGCAGTATTTT
CDR3 protein: CAISERAGGIADTQYF

D gene: .
V gene: TRBV3-1
clone size: .
J gene: TRBJ1-1
CDR3 DNA: TGTGCCAGCAGCCGAGAGGACAGAGTGAACACTGAAGCTTTCTTT
CDR3 protein: CASSREDRVNTEAFF

D gene: .
V gene: TRBV5-5
clone size: .
J gene: TRBJ1-5
CDR3 DNA: TGTGCCAGCAGCTTGATGAGCAATCAGCCCCAGCATTTT
CDR3 protein: CASSLMSNQPQHF

D gene: .
V gene: TRBV29-1
clone size: few
J gene: TRBJ2-7
CDR3 DNA: TGCAGCGTTACCCGGGACGCCTACGAGCAGTACTTC
CDR3 protein: CSVTRDAYEQYF

D gene: TRBD1
V gene: TRBV7-9
clone size: .
J gene: TRBJ1-2
CDR3 DNA: TGTGTCAGCAGCTCCCAGGCAGGGGGTTATGGCTACACCTTC
CDR3 protein: CVSSSQAGGYGYTF

D gene: TRBD2
V gene: TRBV20-1
clone size: few
J gene: TRBJ2-3
CDR3 DNA: TGCAGTGCTAGATCCGTAGCGGGGGTGGCAGATACGCAGTATTTT
CDR3 protein: CSARSVAGVADTQYF

D gene: TRBD2
V gene: TRBV5-1
clone size: .
J gene: TRBJ2-3
CDR3 DNA: TGCGCCAGCAGCTTGGGTTGGACTAGCGGCACAGATACGCAGTATTTT
CDR3 protein: CASSLGWTSGTDTQYF

D gene: .
V gene: TRBV6-2/TRBV6-3
clone size: .
J gene: TRBJ2-3
CDR3 DNA: TGTGCCAGGTCCAGAGATACGCAGTATTTT
CDR3 protein: CARSRDTQYF

D gene: TRBD1
V gene: TRBV2
clone size: .
J gene: TRBJ1-5
CDR3 DNA: TGTGCCAGCAGTGAGCGAGGACAGGGTGGACAGCCCCAGCATTTT
CDR3 protein: CASSERGQGGQPQHF

D gene: TRBD1
V gene: TRBV4-2
clone size: .
J gene: TRBJ1-6
CDR3 DNA: TGTGCCAGCAGCCAAGGGGAAGGACAGGGGTACAATTCACCCCTCCACTTT
CDR3 protein: CASSQGEGQGYNSPLHF